Presented here are 23 T cell receptor beta chains from one specimen sequenced in a study of cytomegalovirus exposure and HLA in healthy donors. 60 Vbeta and 13 Jbeta primers were used in PCR. Clones were sequenced by immunoSEQ multiplex PCR, and TCRdb holds only the in-frame ones, with some missing. The sample yields about 150,000 clones, roughly 85% seen once. The sample taken for sequencing was PBMCs. These receptors all stem from a woman aged 18 to 35 in good health and CMV-seronegative.

The chain has TRBV20-1 and TRBJ1-2, with no clear D. The CDR3 is 11 residues long. The V gene lost 4 bases and the J gene lost 7 bases, with 10 bases spanning the gap. Germline lookup yields CDR1 DFQATT and CDR2 SNEGSKA (reference sequence). The CDR3 spells CSAIVKSGYTF. CDR3 nucleotides: TGCAGTGCTATAGTTAAAAGTGGCTACACCTTC.

This sequence joins TRBV30 and TRBJ2-1, with a tentative D call TRBD2 (6 bases). The CDR3 contains 16 residues. With 0 bases removed from V and 1 base from J, the gap between germline ends came to 13 bases. Germline-derived CDR1 and CDR2 are GTSNPN and SVGIG (reference sequence). CDR3 amino acids: CAWSVRSSASYNEQFF. The CDR3 region has the DNA TGTGCCTGGAGTGTACGGTCTAGCGCATCCTACAATGAGCAGTTCTTC.

This chain joins TRBV30 and TRBJ1-5; 11 bases align to TRBD1. Unmatched junction bases numbered 5, after V lost 3 bases and J lost 4 bases. The V gene's germline CDR1 is GTSNPN and CDR2 SVGIG (reference sequence). The CDR3 spans 15 residues. The CDR3 protein is CAWRAGTGGNQPQHF. The CDR3 nucleotides are TGTGCCTGGAGGGCCGGGACAGGGGGGAATCAGCCCCAGCATTTT.

This chain joins TRBV6-5 and TRBJ2-7; 7 bases fit TRBD1. V lost 6 bases and J lost 2; bases outside the gene matches: 4. Germline V gives CDR1 MNHEY, CDR2 SVGAGI. This CDR3 region has 13 residues. The DNA for the CDR3 is TGTGCCAGCAGGGGAAGGGGGCCCTACGAGCAGTACTTC. This codes for CASRGRGPYEQYF.

The chain joins TRBV4-1 to TRBJ2-7; D not resolved. The germline V gene encodes CDR1 MGHRA and CDR2 YSYEKL. V dropped 4 bases and J dropped 6 bases, with 16 bases sitting between them. This CDR3 is 14 amino acids long. In DNA, the CDR3 is TGCGCCAGCAGCCGCGGAGTATTGGTCTCCGAGCAGTACTTC. Translation gives CASSRGVLVSEQYF.

V gene TRBV27 combines with J gene TRBJ2-7; 10 nucleotides agree with TRBD1. Germline V gene data show CDR1 as MNHEY and CDR2 as SMNVEV (reference sequence). CDR3 size: 15 residues. Trimming took 3 bases from V and 4 from J; bases not matched to a gene: 6. The CDR3 DNA sequence: TGTGCCAGCAGTTTCCGGGACAGGGGTCTATACGAGCAGTACTTC. It is translated as CASSFRDRGLYEQYF.

The chain joins TRBV5-4 to TRBJ1-3; 7 nucleotides match TRBD1. Germline assignment: CDR1 SGHNT and CDR2 YYREEE (reference sequence). The V gene end was trimmed by 4 bases and the J gene end by 1 base; junction bases not matched to a gene: 2. This CDR3 has 14 residues. For the CDR3, the DNA is TGTGCCAGCAGCCTACAGGGGTCTGGAAACACCATATATTTT. Translating gives CASSLQGSGNTIYF.

This chain joins TRBV5-5 and TRBJ2-3, with D possibly being TRBD1 (6 bases). The CDR3 is 16 residues long. V dropped 2 bases and J dropped 10 bases, with 23 bases sitting between them. Germline V gene sequence: CDR1 SGHKS, CDR2 YYEKEE (reference sequence). The CDR3 loop reads CASSLQPGQSSFSQYF. The CDR3, as DNA: TGTGCCAGCAGCTTACAGCCCGGACAGAGTTCTTTCTCGCAGTATTTT.

The gene calls are TRBV29-1 and TRBJ2-7; the match to TRBD2 covers 10 bases. J gave up 2 bases and V 0 bases, and 7 bases lay outside the gene matches. The germline CDR1 and CDR2 sequences are SQVTM and ANQGSEA. CDR3 length equals 16 residues. The CDR3 sequence: CSVEDPQLAGAYEQYF. CDR3 DNA: TGCAGCGTTGAAGATCCGCAGCTAGCGGGGGCCTACGAGCAGTACTTC.

V is TRBV5-1 and J is TRBJ1-4, with 10 positions matching TRBD1. V lost 0 bases, J lost 8 bases, and 1 base stayed unmatched. The CDR3 is 14 amino acids. CDR1 is SGHRS and CDR2 is YFSETQ in the germline V gene. The CDR3 sequence is CASSLGTGGEKLFF. CDR3 in DNA: TGCGCCAGCAGCTTGGGGACAGGGGGGGAAAAACTGTTTTTT.

The chain recombines TRBV19 with TRBJ2-1; 10 nucleotides match TRBD2. The V gene's germline CDR1 is LNHDA and CDR2 SQIVND (reference sequence). The V and J ends lost 4 bases and 0 bases, in that order; junction bases with no gene match: 3. The CDR3 sequence is 16 residues long. In DNA, the CDR3 is TGTGCCAGTAGTAAACTAGCGGGACTCTCCTACAATGAGCAGTTCTTC. Amino acid sequence: CASSKLAGLSYNEQFF.

Turning to this clone: Other DNA sequences of this sample code for an identical CDR3. This chain connects TRBV2 to TRBJ2-7; D unclear. V dropped 6 bases and J dropped 3 bases, with 6 bases sitting between them. Germline V gives CDR1 SNHLY, CDR2 FYNNEI. The CDR3 is made up of 11 amino acids. CDR3 sequence reads: CASRRGYEQYF. The DNA for the CDR3 is TGTGCCAGCAGGCGCGGCTACGAGCAGTACTTC.

This clone turned up a few times. The J gene is TRBJ2-2, the V gene TRBV19; 8 bases are a match to TRBD1. The CDR3 length is 13 residues. CDR1 LNHDA and CDR2 SQIVND come from the germline V gene (reference sequence). The ends lost 11 bases at V and 7 bases at J; junction bases unmatched: 9. The CDR3 coding sequence is TGTGCCTCCCGGGACAGGAGAAGCGGGGAGCTGTTTTTT. It specifies CASRDRRSGELFF.

The chain links TRBV5-4 to TRBJ2-3; 8 bases map to TRBD1. Germline CDR1 is SGHNT and CDR2 is YYREEE (reference sequence). V lost 4 bases to trimming and J lost 5 bases; unmatched junction nucleotides: 9. The CDR3 is 15 amino acids. In nucleotides, the CDR3 is TGTGCCAGCAGCCCACAGGGGGGAGTGAGAGATACGCAGTATTTT. The encoded protein is CASSPQGGVRDTQYF.

The chain employs TRBV29-1 and TRBJ1-2, with D perhaps matching TRBD1 (6 bases). V was trimmed by 6 bases and J by 8 bases, leaving 16 bases between them. This CDR3 contains 12 residues. Germline CDR1 and CDR2: SQVTM and ANQGSEA. The DNA for the CDR3 is TGCAGCGTCCTTAAACAGGGTTGGGGCTACACCTTC. It encodes CSVLKQGWGYTF.

This clone was found a few times. This chain connects TRBV4-1 to TRBJ2-1; 7 bases fit TRBD1. The junction had 0 bases not matched to a gene; V was cut back by 4 bases and J by 12 bases. Germline CDR1 is MGHRA and CDR2 is YSYEKL. The CDR3 contains 10 residues. The CDR3 loop is CASSRTGQFF. CDR3 in DNA: TGCGCCAGCAGCCGGACAGGGCAGTTCTTC.

The chain couples TRBV5-8 to TRBJ2-1; D is perhaps TRBD2 (6 bases). The CDR3 length is 15 residues. The germline V gene encodes CDR1 SGHTS and CDR2 YDEGEE. Trimming took off 0 bases at V and 3 bases at J, with 10 bases between the two ends. The CDR3 DNA sequence: TGTGCCAGCAGCTTGGGTGGGGGGAACTACAATGAGCAGTTCTTC. This gives the protein CASSLGGGNYNEQFF.

This clone was detected only once. CDR3 amino acids: CASSFGLAGGGTDTQYF. The CDR3 nucleotides read TGTGCCAGCAGCTTTGGACTAGCGGGGGGCGGCACAGATACGCAGTATTTT. This chain joins TRBV7-9 and TRBJ2-3; TRBD2 matches 14 bases. J gave up 1 base and V 3 bases, and 3 bases lay outside the gene matches. CDR3 length: 17 residues. Per the germline V gene, CDR1 is SEHNR and CDR2 is FQNEAQ (reference sequence).

The rearrangement uses TRBV20-1 and TRBJ2-3; D is uncertain. The CDR3 is 11 amino acids. The V and J ends lost 6 bases and 5 bases respectively, with 9 bases between them. The germline V gene has CDR1 DFQATT and CDR2 SNEGSKA (reference sequence). In nucleotides, the CDR3 is TGCAGTGCCCCCGTCGGAGATACGCAGTATTTT. Translation: CSAPVGDTQYF.

The rearrangement joins TRBV29-1 to TRBJ2-7, with 9 positions matching TRBD1. The J segment lost 2 bases and the V segment lost 1 base, leaving 0 bases of the junction unmatched. The CDR3 is 13 residues long. Germline assignment: CDR1 SQVTM and CDR2 ANQGSEA. The CDR3 sequence: CSVEGDRAYEQYF. The DNA for the CDR3 is TGCAGCGTTGAAGGGGACAGGGCCTACGAGCAGTACTTC.

The V and J genes are TRBV7-3 and TRBJ2-7; the match to TRBD2 covers 10 bases. This CDR3 region has 15 residues. V gave up 6 bases and J gave up 0 bases; unmatched junction bases: 5. Germline assignment: CDR1 SGHTA and CDR2 FQGTGA. The CDR3 nucleotides read TGTGCCAGCAGTTGGACTAGCGGTAGCTCCTACGAGCAGTACTTC. Protein sequence: CASSWTSGSSYEQYF.

The chain joins TRBV7-9 to TRBJ1-2, with D possibly being TRBD1 (5 bases). CDR3 length: 11 amino acids. V was pared by 11 bases and J by 3 bases, with 10 bases between. The V gene's germline CDR1 is SEHNR and CDR2 FQNEAQ (reference sequence). CDR3 in DNA: TGTGCCGTAGACAGTTACTATGGCTACACCTTC. Its protein product is CAVDSYYGYTF.

The chain links TRBV5-8 to TRBJ2-7, with TRBD1 matching 9 bases. Germline values: CDR1 SGHTS, CDR2 YDEGEE. With V trimmed by 10 bases and J by 3 bases, 11 bases remained unmatched. This CDR3 has 14 amino acids. The CDR3 here is CAADRGQGVYEQYF. The DNA for the CDR3 is TGTGCCGCGGACCGGGGACAGGGAGTCTACGAGCAGTACTTC.